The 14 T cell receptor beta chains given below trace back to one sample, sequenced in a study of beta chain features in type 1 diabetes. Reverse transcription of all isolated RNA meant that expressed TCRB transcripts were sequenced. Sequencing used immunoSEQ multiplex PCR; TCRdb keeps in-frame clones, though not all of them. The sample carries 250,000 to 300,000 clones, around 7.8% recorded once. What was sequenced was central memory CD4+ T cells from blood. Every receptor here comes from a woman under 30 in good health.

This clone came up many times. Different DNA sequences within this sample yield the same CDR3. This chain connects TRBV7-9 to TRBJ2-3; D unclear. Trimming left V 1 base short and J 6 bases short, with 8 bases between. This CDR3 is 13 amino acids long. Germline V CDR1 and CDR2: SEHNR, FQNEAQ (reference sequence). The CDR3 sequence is CASSLGGTDTQYF. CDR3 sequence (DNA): TGTGCCAGCAGCTTAGGAGGAACTGATACGCAGTATTTT.

As DNA, the CDR3 is TGTGCCAGCTCACCTCCCGGACAGCACAATCAGCCCCAGCATTTT. Its translation: CASSPPGQHNQPQHF. The chain is built from TRBV18 and TRBJ1-5; maybe TRBD1 (6 bases). This CDR3 region has 15 residues. V was trimmed by 3 bases and J by 3 bases, leaving 12 bases between them. Germline lookup yields CDR1 KGHSH and CDR2 LQKENI.

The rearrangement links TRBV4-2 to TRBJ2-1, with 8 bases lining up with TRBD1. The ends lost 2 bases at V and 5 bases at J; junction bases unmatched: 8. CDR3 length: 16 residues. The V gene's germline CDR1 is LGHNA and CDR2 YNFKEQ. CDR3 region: CASSQTGTGKNNEQFF. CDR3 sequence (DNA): TGTGCCAGCAGCCAAACCGGGACAGGAAAAAACAATGAGCAGTTCTTC.

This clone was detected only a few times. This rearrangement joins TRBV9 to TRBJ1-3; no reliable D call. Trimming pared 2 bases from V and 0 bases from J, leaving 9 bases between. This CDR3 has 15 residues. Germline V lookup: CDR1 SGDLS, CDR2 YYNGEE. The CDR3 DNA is TGTGCCAGCAGCGTGTCAGGCCGCTCTGGAAACACCATATATTTT. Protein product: CASSVSGRSGNTIYF.

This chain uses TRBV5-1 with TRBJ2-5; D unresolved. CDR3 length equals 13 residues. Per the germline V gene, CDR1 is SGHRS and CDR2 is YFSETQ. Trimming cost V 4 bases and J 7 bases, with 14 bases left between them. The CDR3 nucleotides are TGCGCCAGCAGCCCTGACACGGTGGGGACCCAGTACTTC. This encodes CASSPDTVGTQYF.

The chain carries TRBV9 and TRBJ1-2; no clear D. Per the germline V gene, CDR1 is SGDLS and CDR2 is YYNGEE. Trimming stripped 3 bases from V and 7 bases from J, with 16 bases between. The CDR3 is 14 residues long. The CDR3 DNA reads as TGTGCCAGCAGCGAGCGTGTTGGGGTGCGTGGCTACACCTTC. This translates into CASSERVGVRGYTF.

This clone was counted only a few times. The CDR3: CASSTGRSNEKLFF. CDR3 in DNA: TGTGCCAGCAGTACAGGGCGTTCTAATGAAAAACTGTTTTTT. The gene calls are TRBV7-9 and TRBJ1-4, with D possibly TRBD1 on 6 matching bases. This CDR3 is built from 14 residues. Trimming took off 6 bases at V and 3 bases at J, with 11 bases between the two ends. Looked up from germline, CDR1 is SEHNR and CDR2 is FQNEAQ (reference sequence).

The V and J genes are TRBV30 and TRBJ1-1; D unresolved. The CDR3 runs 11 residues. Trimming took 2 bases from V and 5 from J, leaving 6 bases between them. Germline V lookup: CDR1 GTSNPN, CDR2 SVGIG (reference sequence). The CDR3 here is CAWSSRTEAFF. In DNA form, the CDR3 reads TGTGCCTGGAGTTCGAGGACTGAAGCTTTCTTT.

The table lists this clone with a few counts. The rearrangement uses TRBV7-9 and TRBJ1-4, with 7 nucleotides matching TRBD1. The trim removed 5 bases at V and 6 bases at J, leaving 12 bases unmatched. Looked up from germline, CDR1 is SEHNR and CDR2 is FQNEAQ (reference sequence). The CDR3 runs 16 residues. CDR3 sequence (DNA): TGTGCCAGCAGCGCCACGACCGGGACAGTCGATGAAAAACTGTTTTTT. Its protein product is CASSATTGTVDEKLFF.

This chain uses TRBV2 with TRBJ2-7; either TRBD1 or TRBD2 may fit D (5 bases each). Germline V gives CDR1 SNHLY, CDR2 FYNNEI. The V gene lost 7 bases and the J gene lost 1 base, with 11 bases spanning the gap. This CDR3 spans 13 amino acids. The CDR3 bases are TGTGCCAGCACGCCGAGGGGATCCTACGAGCAGTACTTC. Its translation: CASTPRGSYEQYF.

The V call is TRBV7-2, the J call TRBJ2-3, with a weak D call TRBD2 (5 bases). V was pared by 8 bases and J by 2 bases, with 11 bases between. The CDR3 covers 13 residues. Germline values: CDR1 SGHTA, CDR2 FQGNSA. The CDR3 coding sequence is TGTGCCAGCCGACTAACCTACACAGATACGCAGTATTTT. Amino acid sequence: CASRLTYTDTQYF.

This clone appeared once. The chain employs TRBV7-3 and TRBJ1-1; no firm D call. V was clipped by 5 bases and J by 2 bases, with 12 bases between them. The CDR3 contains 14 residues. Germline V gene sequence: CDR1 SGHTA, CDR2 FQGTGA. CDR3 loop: CASSPSSANTEAFF. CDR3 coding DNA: TGTGCCAGCAGCCCTTCCAGCGCCAACACTGAAGCTTTCTTT.

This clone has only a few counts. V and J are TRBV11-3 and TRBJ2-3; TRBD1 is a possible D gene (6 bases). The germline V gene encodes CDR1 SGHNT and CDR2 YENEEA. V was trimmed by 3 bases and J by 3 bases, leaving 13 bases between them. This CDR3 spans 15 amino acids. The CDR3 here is CASSFGQKDTDTQYF. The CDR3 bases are TGTGCCAGCAGCTTCGGACAGAAGGATACAGATACGCAGTATTTT.

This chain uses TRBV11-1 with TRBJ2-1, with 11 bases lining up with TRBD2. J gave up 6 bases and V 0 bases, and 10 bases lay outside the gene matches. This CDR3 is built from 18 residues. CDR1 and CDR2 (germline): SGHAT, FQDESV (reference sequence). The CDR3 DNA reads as TGTGCCAGCAGCTTAGCGCTTAATAGCGGGGGGGCAATCAATGAGCAGTTCTTC. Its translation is CASSLALNSGGAINEQFF.